A selection of T cell receptor beta chains follows, all from one sample in a study of T cell clonotyping in hematopoietic cell transplantation. Using immunoSEQ multiplex PCR, the repertoire was profiled, and TCRdb retains in-frame clones only, with some absent. The sample has tens of thousands of clones, 90% to 96% seen once. This specimen consisted of peripheral blood mononuclear cells, obtained before stem cell transplant. These receptors all come from a woman aged 50 to 60 with acute myeloid leukemia. Some clones in this sample may be carry-over from other donors' samples. Each CDR3 is given with its conserved first and last residue. A D gene is named only where the DNA matches it firmly.

d_call j_call v_call cdr3_aa cdr3_nt
- TRBJ1-6 TRBV30 CARGTGNSPLHF TGTGCCCGAGGGACGGGGAATTCACCCCTCCACTTT
TRBD2 TRBJ2-7 TRBV27 CASSLASGSYEQYF TGTGCCAGCAGTTTGGCTAGCGGGAGCTACGAGCAGTACTTC
TRBD1 TRBJ2-2 TRBV28 CASSLLDRDAGELFF TGTGCCAGCAGTTTATTGGACAGGGATGCCGGGGAGCTGTTTTTT
- TRBJ1-4 TRBV6-1 CAISQGPLSNEKLFF TGTGCCATTAGTCAGGGACCTCTATCTAATGAAAAACTGTTTTTT
TRBD2 TRBJ2-5 TRBV5-1 CASSSKLAGAETQYF TGCGCCAGCAGCTCTAAACTAGCGGGAGCAGAGACCCAGTACTTC
- TRBJ1-4 TRBV7-8 CASSYPVQNGELFF TGTGCCAGCAGTTATCCGGTCCAGAACGGGGAACTGTTTTTT
- TRBJ2-3 TRBV7-6 CASSSFGGEMTDTQYF TGTGCCAGCAGCTCCTTCGGGGGAGAGATGACAGATACGCAGTATTTT
TRBD1 TRBJ1-4 TRBV2 CASGEQGADEKLFF TGTGCCAGCGGGGAACAGGGGGCCGATGAAAAACTGTTTTTT
TRBD1 TRBJ1-1 TRBV13 CASGDRIFTEAFF TGTGCCAGCGGGGACAGGATTTTTACTGAAGCTTTCTTT
TRBD1 TRBJ1-1 TRBV7-3 CASSGTGETEAFF TGTGCCAGCTCCGGGACAGGGGAGACTGAAGCTTTCTTT